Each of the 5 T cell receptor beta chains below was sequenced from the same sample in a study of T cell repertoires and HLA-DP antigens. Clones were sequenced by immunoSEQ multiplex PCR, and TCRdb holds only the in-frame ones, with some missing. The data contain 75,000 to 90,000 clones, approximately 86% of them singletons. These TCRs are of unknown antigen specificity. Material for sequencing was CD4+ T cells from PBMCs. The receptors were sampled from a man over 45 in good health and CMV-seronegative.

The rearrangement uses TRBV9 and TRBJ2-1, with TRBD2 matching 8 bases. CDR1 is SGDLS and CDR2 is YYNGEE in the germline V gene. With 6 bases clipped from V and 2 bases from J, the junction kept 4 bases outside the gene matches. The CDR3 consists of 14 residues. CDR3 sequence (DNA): TGTGCCAGCACTCCGGGACTAGCCTACAATGAGCAGTTCTTC. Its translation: CASTPGLAYNEQFF.

The CDR3 here is CAITQDGAPRGYEQYF. CDR3 nucleotide sequence: TGTGCCATCACCCAGGATGGGGCTCCAAGGGGCTACGAGCAGTACTTC. V is TRBV10-3 and J is TRBJ2-7; perhaps TRBD1 as D (5 bases). Per the germline V gene, CDR1 is ENHRY and CDR2 is SYGVKD. Trimming cost V 7 bases and J 3 bases, with 22 bases left between them. The CDR3 is made up of 16 amino acids.

CDR3 in DNA: TGTGCCAGCAGCGTAACCCCCTCTAGCGGCACAGATACGCAGTATTTT. Translated: CASSVTPSSGTDTQYF. The chain employs TRBV9 and TRBJ2-3; D possibly corresponds to TRBD2 (6 bases). The CDR3 loop spans 16 amino acids. CDR1 and CDR2 (germline): SGDLS, YYNGEE. V dropped 1 base and J dropped 1 base, with 13 bases sitting between them.

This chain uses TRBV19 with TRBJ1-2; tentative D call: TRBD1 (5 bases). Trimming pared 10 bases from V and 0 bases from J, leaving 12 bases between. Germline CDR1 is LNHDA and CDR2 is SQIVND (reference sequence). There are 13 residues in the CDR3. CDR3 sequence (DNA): TGTGCCACCAAGCAGGGTCCTAACTATGGCTACACCTTC. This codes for CATKQGPNYGYTF.

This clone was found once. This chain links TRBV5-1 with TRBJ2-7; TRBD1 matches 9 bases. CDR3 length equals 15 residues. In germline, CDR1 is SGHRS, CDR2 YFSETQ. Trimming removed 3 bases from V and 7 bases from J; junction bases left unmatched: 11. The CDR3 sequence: CASSSGQGGPREQYF. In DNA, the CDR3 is TGCGCCAGCAGCTCGGGACAGGGAGGACCTAGGGAGCAGTACTTC.